The clone carrying this TCR beta chain was counted between two and nine times. Its target is unknown. The CDR3 covers 13 residues. The V gene lost 8 bases and the J gene lost 4 bases, with 17 bases spanning the gap. CDR1 is GTSNPN and CDR2 is SVGIG in the germline V gene (reference sequence). The time point is: after neoadjuvant nivolumab, at surgical resection. These newly diagnosed stage II-IVA oral cavity squamous cell carcinoma patients had no prior systemic or radiation treatment. The data were taken from a study of neoadjuvant anti-PD-1 for oral cavity cancer. Study-wide background: Patients without progression got a fourth dose around day 43. The study, taken as a whole, reports: Treg/Th17 ratio rose with pretreatment blood and fell with post-treatment tumor TCRbeta clonality.

Most PBMC samples had approximately 470 ng input DNA in six replicates. The data were produced by immunoSEQ multiplex PCR, yet TCRdb's version contains in-frame clones alone and is incomplete. The data contain 55,000 to 80,000 clones, 86% of them singletons. This TCR was sampled from a person aged 40-85 years with oral cavity squamous cell carcinoma. The chain links TRBV30 to TRBJ1-1, with D perhaps TRBD1 (5 bases). The sample in question was PBMCs, obtained after nivolumab (anti-PD-1) treatment. CDR3 sequence: CAGGTITRTEAFF. The CDR3 DNA follows: TGTGCCGGGGGGACGATAACGCGCACTGAAGCTTTCTTT.